Below are 20 T cell receptor beta chains sequenced from a single sample in a study of shared clonotypes between healthy human individuals. The method was immunoSEQ multiplex PCR; TCRdb's version includes in-frame clones alone and lacks a portion of them. The sample records about 1.5 million clones, roughly 96% being singletons. Source material: naive CD4+ T cells sorted from blood. Subset in this sample: CD45RA+ positively selected. The receptors come from a man in his thirties or forties in good health.

The chain recombines TRBV19 with TRBJ2-7, with no clear D. This CDR3 comprises 13 residues. Germline CDR1 and CDR2: LNHDA and SQIVND (reference sequence). The V gene lost 3 bases and the J gene lost 2 bases, with 8 bases spanning the gap. Here the CDR3 reads CASSIQGTYEQYF. CDR3 nucleotide sequence: TGTGCCAGTAGTATTCAAGGTACCTACGAGCAGTACTTC.

This clone came up once. The chain is built from TRBV6-1 and TRBJ1-3, with 8 bases identical to TRBD1. Germline CDR1 is MNHNS and CDR2 is SASEGT. J lost 8 bases, V lost 5 bases, and 11 bases had no gene match. CDR3 length equals 15 residues. CDR3 sequence (DNA): TGTGCCAGCAGTCCTTGGACAGGGACGGGAGACACCATATATTTT. Translation: CASSPWTGTGDTIYF.

This sequence joins TRBV7-8 and TRBJ2-1; a possible D gene is TRBD2 (6 bases). Trimming cost V 5 bases and J 9 bases, with 11 bases left between them. The CDR3 is 12 residues long. CDR1 is SGHVS and CDR2 is FQNEAQ in the germline V gene. The chain's CDR3 is CASSPTSGEQFF. As DNA, the CDR3 is TGTGCCAGCAGCCCGACTAGTGGTGAGCAGTTCTTC.

The chain carries TRBV7-6 and TRBJ2-7; 8 nucleotides match TRBD2. This CDR3 has 16 amino acids. Germline values: CDR1 SGHVS, CDR2 FNYEAQ. With 4 bases clipped from V and 3 bases from J, the junction kept 11 bases outside the gene matches. The CDR3 sequence: CASSSRGAGDLYEQYF. CDR3 DNA sequence: TGTGCCAGCAGCTCTAGGGGAGCGGGAGATCTCTACGAGCAGTACTTC.

This rearrangement joins TRBV5-1 to TRBJ1-2; D is possibly TRBD1 (5 bases). V was pared by 7 bases and J by 5 bases, with 15 bases between. Germline-derived CDR1 and CDR2 are SGHRS and YFSETQ. The CDR3 length is 13 residues. The CDR3 sequence is CASRSGTEYGYTF. The CDR3 DNA reads TGCGCCAGCCGGTCCGGGACGGAGTATGGCTACACCTTC.

The gene calls are TRBV5-1 and TRBJ2-7; D is possibly TRBD1 (5 bases). Germline-derived CDR1 and CDR2 are SGHRS and YFSETQ. The V gene lost 4 bases and the J gene lost 4 bases, with 12 bases spanning the gap. This CDR3 spans 13 amino acids. This CDR3 reads CASSRRENYEQYF. The CDR3 nucleotides are TGCGCCAGCAGCCGCAGGGAAAATTACGAGCAGTACTTC.

V and J are TRBV11-2 and TRBJ2-2, with TRBD2 identical over 8 bases. CDR3 length: 15 amino acids. From germline, CDR1 is SGHAT and CDR2 FQNNGV. V shed 2 bases and J 4 bases; nucleotides not matched to a gene: 3. CDR3 loop: CASSLLSGSTGELFF. In DNA, the CDR3 is TGTGCCAGCAGCTTACTAAGCGGGAGCACCGGGGAGCTGTTTTTT.

Note on this clone: Other nucleotide sequences in the sample specify the same CDR3. CDR3 in amino acids: CASSRDSPDGYTF. The CDR3 coding sequence is TGCGCCAGCAGCCGGGACAGCCCCGATGGCTACACCTTC. The chain joins TRBV5-1 to TRBJ1-2, with 7 bases identical to TRBD1. The CDR3 length is 13 residues. CDR1 is SGHRS, CDR2 YFSETQ, per germline. V lost 4 bases to trimming and J lost 6 bases; unmatched junction nucleotides: 6.

The gene calls are TRBV19 and TRBJ2-5; no definite D call. The CDR3 totals 14 residues. With 10 bases removed from V and 0 bases from J, the gap between germline ends came to 15 bases. Germline CDR1 LNHDA, CDR2 SQIVND (reference sequence). CDR3 protein: CATQWAANQETQYF. CDR3 nucleotides: TGTGCCACCCAATGGGCAGCAAACCAAGAGACCCAGTACTTC.

The CDR3 loop reads CASSFEPSSYEQYF. CDR3 in DNA: TGCGCCAGCAGCTTCGAGCCCAGCTCCTACGAGCAGTACTTC. V is TRBV5-1 and J is TRBJ2-5; D not resolved. The end of the DNA fits TRBJ2-7 better, so the J call may be wrong. The CDR3 loop spans 14 amino acids. The germline V gene encodes CDR1 SGHRS and CDR2 YFSETQ.

The gene calls are TRBV5-1 and TRBJ2-7; TRBD1 matches 7 bases. The CDR3 consists of 16 residues. The V gene's germline CDR1 is SGHRS and CDR2 YFSETQ. V gave up 3 bases and J gave up 0 bases; unmatched junction bases: 9. CDR3 residues: CASSSFDRDSSYEQYF. CDR3 nucleotide sequence: TGCGCCAGCAGCTCCTTTGACAGGGATAGCTCCTACGAGCAGTACTTC.

This clone was detected once. This chain connects TRBV5-4 to TRBJ2-7; 10 bases map to TRBD2. After removal of 4 bases from V and 3 bases from J, the junction contained 7 bases not matched to a gene. The CDR3 length is 15 residues. Germline V lookup: CDR1 SGHNT, CDR2 YYREEE (reference sequence). CDR3 DNA sequence: TGTGCCAGCAGCGGGGGGACTAGCGAGGTCTACGAGCAGTACTTC. This codes for CASSGGTSEVYEQYF.

This clone was seen a few times. The rearrangement links TRBV5-1 to TRBJ2-5; 7 bases fit TRBD2. With 3 bases clipped from V and 1 base from J, the junction kept 12 bases outside the gene matches. The CDR3 has 17 amino acids. Germline V lookup: CDR1 SGHRS, CDR2 YFSETQ. The CDR3 DNA reads TGCGCCAGCAGCTCCGGCCTAGCGGTGGGGGGCCAAGAGACCCAGTACTTC. Amino acid sequence: CASSSGLAVGGQETQYF.

This chain uses TRBV28 with TRBJ2-3, with D possibly being TRBD1 or TRBD2 (5 bases each). V was cut by 5 bases and J by 9 bases, with 21 bases left in between. The CDR3 runs 15 residues. Germline V gene sequence: CDR1 MDHEN, CDR2 SYDVKM. The CDR3, as DNA: TGTGCCAGCAGTCCAAGAATTTGGGGGTTTCGGACGCAGTATTTT. Protein product: CASSPRIWGFRTQYF. Variable domain in full (rest from reference TRBV28 and TRBJ2-3): DVKVTQSSRYLVKRTGEKVFLECVQDMDHENMFWYRQDPGLGLRLIYFSYDVKMKEKGDIPEGYSVSREKKERFSLILESASTNQTSMYLCASSPRIWGFRTQYFGPGTRLTVL.

V is TRBV30 and J is TRBJ1-6; 10 nucleotides match TRBD1. Per the germline V gene, CDR1 is GTSNPN and CDR2 is SVGIG (reference sequence). With 7 bases clipped from V and 7 bases from J, the junction kept 4 bases outside the gene matches. CDR3 size: 13 residues. The CDR3 protein is CAYRQGANSPLHF. The CDR3 DNA is TGTGCCTACCGACAGGGGGCAAATTCACCCCTCCACTTT.

The chain couples TRBV5-1 to TRBJ2-2; 11 bases align to TRBD2. The CDR3 spans 18 residues. CDR1 is SGHRS, CDR2 YFSETQ, per germline. With V trimmed by 3 bases and J by 7 bases, 14 bases remained unmatched. Here the CDR3 reads CASSWEATSGSMNGELFF. The CDR3 nucleotides read TGCGCCAGCAGCTGGGAGGCAACTAGCGGGAGTATGAACGGGGAGCTGTTTTTT.

This chain connects TRBV27 to TRBJ2-7; 10 bases agree with TRBD2. Germline assignment: CDR1 MNHEY and CDR2 SMNVEV (reference sequence). This CDR3 comprises 15 residues. Trimming removed 6 bases from V and 5 bases from J; junction bases left unmatched: 10. CDR3 loop: CASRKLAGVANEQYF. The CDR3 DNA is TGTGCCAGCAGGAAGCTAGCGGGAGTCGCGAACGAGCAGTACTTC.

The rearrangement links TRBV27 to TRBJ1-2, with unresolved D. The CDR3 runs to 14 residues. Trimming stripped 0 bases from V and 8 bases from J, with 13 bases between. Germline values: CDR1 MNHEY, CDR2 SMNVEV (reference sequence). This chain's CDR3 is CASSLSSALVGYTF. The CDR3 coding sequence is TGTGCCAGCAGTTTATCAAGTGCTCTGGTAGGCTACACCTTC.

This clone was seen more than once but under ten times. The chain has TRBV7-9 and TRBJ2-2, with D possibly being TRBD2 (5 bases). The CDR3 covers 12 residues. Per germline, CDR1 SEHNR and CDR2 FQNEAQ (reference sequence). Trimming stripped 5 bases from V and 7 bases from J, with 8 bases between. CDR3: CASSRRDGELFF. The CDR3 DNA is TGTGCCAGCAGCCGCCGGGACGGGGAGCTGTTTTTT.

J is TRBJ2-7 and V is TRBV28; no definite D call. Trimming removed 6 bases from V and 9 bases from J, with 21 bases in between. This CDR3 is built from 14 residues. CDR1 and CDR2 from the germline V gene are MDHEN and SYDVKM. The CDR3 region has the DNA TGTGCCAGCAGCCCCTTTGGTCCTATACGCGCGCAGTACTTC. Residues: CASSPFGPIRAQYF.